These 6 T cell receptor beta chains were sequenced from one sample in a study of blood T cells in healthy people across ages. Combining a sample-barcoded 5' primer with a J-beta primer mix, a second PCR ran for about 6 to 11 cycles. TCRdb reprocessed the 5' RACE reads with MiXCR, giving one entry per CDR3 protein. Of roughly 2 million distinct CDR3 sequences listed, about 50% are singletons. Sample: blood. Receptors were obtained from a woman in her thirties or forties in good health.

This rearrangement joins TRBV20-1 to TRBJ2-1; the match to TRBD1 covers 7 bases. Germline assignment: CDR1 DFQATT and CDR2 SNEGSKA (reference sequence). The CDR3 sequence is 16 residues long. The J segment lost 10 bases and the V segment lost 3 bases, leaving 18 bases of the junction unmatched. The CDR3, as DNA: TGCAGTGCTAGGGTTAACAGGACAGGCGATCACTGGGAGCAGTTCTTC. Protein sequence: CSARVNRTGDHWEQFF.

The genes are TRBV15 and TRBJ1-5; D uncertain. Germline CDR1 is LNHNV and CDR2 is YYDKDF (reference sequence). This CDR3 comprises 15 residues. V was trimmed by 1 base and J by 6 bases, leaving 13 bases between them. DNA of the CDR3: TGTGCCACCAGCAGAGGCAGGTCCGGCACTCAGCCCCAGCATTTT. As protein: CATSRGRSGTQPQHF. Full variable domain (remainder filled in from reference TRBV15 and TRBJ1-5): DAMVIQNPRYQVTQFGKPVTLSCSQTLNHNVMYWYQQKSSQAPKLLFHYYDKDFNNEADTPDNFQSRRPNTSFCFLDIRSPGLGDTAMYLCATSRGRSGTQPQHFGDGTRLSIL.

In its sample, this clonotype was seen many times. This chain connects TRBV12-3 or TRBV12-4 to TRBJ2-7; the D gene is possibly TRBD1 (6 bases). V was shortened by 5 bases and J by 0 bases, with 11 bases between the two germline ends. CDR3 length equals 14 residues. CDR3 sequence: CASSPRTASYEQYF. DNA for the CDR3: TGTGCCAGCAGTCCGAGGACAGCCTCCTACGAGCAGTACTTC.

The chain employs TRBV29-1 and TRBJ2-4; a possible D gene is TRBD2 (6 bases). Trimming took off 4 bases at V and 9 bases at J, with 16 bases between the two ends. From germline, CDR1 is SQVTM and CDR2 ANQGSEA. The CDR3 extends over 13 amino acids. The CDR3 here is CSVARGQEGIQYF. CDR3 DNA: TGCAGCGTTGCCCGAGGGCAGGAGGGCATTCAGTACTTC.

The CDR3 is CASSHSGGALEQFF. CDR3 coding DNA: TGTGCCAGCAGCCATAGCGGGGGGGCCCTTGAGCAGTTCTTC. The rearrangement joins TRBV7-2 to TRBJ2-1; TRBD2 matches at 11 bases. The CDR3 is made up of 14 amino acids. The germline V gene has CDR1 SGHTA and CDR2 FQGNSA. J lost 9 bases, V lost 5 bases, and 6 bases had no gene match.

This clonotype has only a few counts. The chain uses TRBV9 and TRBJ1-2, with D uncertain. Looked up from germline, CDR1 is SGDLS and CDR2 is YYNGEE. This CDR3 contains 15 residues. With 0 bases removed from V and 1 base from J, the gap between germline ends came to 10 bases. The chain's CDR3 is CASSVGSGNNYGYTF. The CDR3 nucleotides are TGTGCCAGCAGCGTAGGATCCGGGAATAACTATGGCTACACCTTC. The full variable domain, completed using reference TRBV9 and TRBJ1-2, is DSGVTQTPKHLITATGQRVTLRCSPRSGDLSVYWYQQSLDQGLQFLIQYYNGEERAKGNILERFSAQQFPDLHSELNLSSLELGDSALYFCASSVGSGNNYGYTFGSGTRLTVV.